A selection of T cell receptor beta chains follows, all from one sample in a study of radiation and T cells in renal cell carcinoma. Clones were sequenced by immunoSEQ multiplex PCR, and TCRdb holds only the in-frame ones, with some missing. The repertoire has approximately 70,000 clones, 70% to 80% of them found once; the top ten carry 6% to 7%. The sample here was blood, taken from a patient whose treatment included radiotherapy and nephrectomy. These receptors all come from a man aged 55-75 years with renal cell carcinoma. Each CDR3 is given with its conserved first and last residue.

CDR3 protein	V gene	J gene
CASSVRGGAGNEQFF	TRBV9	TRBJ2-1
CASRYGTESNQPQHF	TRBV9	TRBJ1-5
CASRLKGSHFAFF	TRBV21-1	TRBJ1-1
CASSQLAGGRDEQFF	TRBV14	TRBJ2-1
CAWSVGQLGNTIYF	TRBV30	TRBJ1-3
CASSPGRMSGSTEAFF	TRBV19	TRBJ1-1
CASSLGGSNTGELFF	TRBV6-4	TRBJ2-2
CASSEATGKYEQYF	TRBV2	TRBJ2-7
CASSITAGSYEQYF	TRBV19	TRBJ2-7
CASSLVGRTYGYTF	TRBV7-2	TRBJ1-2
CASSLEPDTQYF	TRBV5-1	TRBJ2-3
CASGLVGTLRNTEAFF	TRBV12-5	TRBJ1-1